This is a list of T cell receptor beta chains from one sample in a study of blood T cell repertoires in COVID-19. Measured with immunoSEQ multiplex PCR; TCRdb has only the in-frame clones, and not every one. The table shows about 110,000 clones, with around nine tenths occurring only once. The sample consisted of peripheral blood. All receptors derive from a man aged 35 to 55 with acute or convalescent COVID-19. Each CDR3 is given with its conserved first and last residue. A D gene is named only where the DNA matches it firmly. The size field is filled for only some rows; it gives once, few, many or a size class.

clone size	V gene	D gene	J gene	CDR3 protein	CDR3 DNA
-	TRBV11-2	TRBD1	TRBJ2-7	CASTRDRVYEQYF	TGTGCCAGCACCCGGGACAGAGTCTACGAGCAGTACTTC
-	TRBV6-5	-	TRBJ2-7	CASSYSGLWPYEQYF	TGTGCCAGCAGTTACTCCGGGTTATGGCCCTACGAGCAGTACTTC
-	TRBV10-3	TRBD2	TRBJ2-5	CAIRGGAGGETQYF	TGTGCCATCAGGGGGGGAGCGGGAGGAGAGACCCAGTACTTC
-	TRBV18	TRBD2	TRBJ2-1	CASSPRTSGGYNEQFF	TGTGCCAGCTCACCGCGAACTAGCGGGGGTTACAATGAGCAGTTCTTC
-	TRBV5-1	-	TRBJ1-3	CASSLSGQQNPGNTIYF	TGCGCCAGCAGCTTGTCGGGACAACAAAACCCTGGAAACACCATATATTTT
-	TRBV3-1/TRBV3-2	-	TRBJ2-1	CASSQDLVSSYNEQFF	TGTGCCAGCAGCCAAGATCTAGTGAGCTCCTACAATGAGCAGTTCTTC
-	TRBV6-5	-	TRBJ1-5	CASRKEGAGNQPQHF	TGTGCCAGCAGGAAGGAGGGCGCGGGCAATCAGCCCCAGCATTTT
-	TRBV6-5	TRBD1	TRBJ1-6	CASTPTGDNSPLHF	TGTGCCAGCACCCCGACAGGGGACAATTCACCCCTCCACTTT
-	TRBV15	-	TRBJ2-5	CATSRVRETQYF	TGTGCCACCAGCAGAGTTCGAGAGACCCAGTACTTC
few	TRBV5-6	-	TRBJ1-5	CASTWGREGNQPQHF	TGTGCCAGCACCTGGGGGCGGGAGGGCAATCAGCCCCAGCATTTT
-	TRBV2	-	TRBJ1-1	CASREVGGTEAFF	TGTGCCAGCAGGGAGGTGGGGGGCACTGAAGCTTTCTTT
few	TRBV29-1	-	TRBJ1-5	CSVAQGPNQPQHF	TGCAGCGTTGCCCAGGGCCCCAATCAGCCCCAGCATTTT
-	TRBV30	TRBD1	TRBJ1-1	CAWSDVRGQGPFF	TGTGCCTGGAGTGATGTTCGGGGACAGGGCCCTTTCTTT
few	TRBV24-1	TRBD1	TRBJ2-2	CATSDWGTGATGELFF	TGTGCCACCAGTGACTGGGGGACAGGGGCTACCGGGGAGCTGTTTTTT
-	TRBV5-4	-	TRBJ2-3	CASSLAGTGAGDTQYF	TGTGCCAGCAGCTTGGCCGGGACGGGAGCGGGAGATACGCAGTATTTT
-	TRBV5-1	-	TRBJ2-5	CASTATLGPQETQYF	TGCGCCAGCACCGCCACACTAGGCCCCCAAGAGACCCAGTACTTC
-	TRBV9	TRBD1	TRBJ1-6	CASSVTGVNSPLHF	TGTGCCAGCAGCGTGACAGGGGTGAATTCACCCCTCCACTTT
-	TRBV30	-	TRBJ1-1	CAWSGRDETNTEAFF	TGTGCCTGGAGCGGGCGGGACGAAACAAACACTGAAGCTTTCTTT
-	TRBV19	-	TRBJ1-1	CASSIGQGTEAFF	TGTGCCAGTAGTATCGGGCAGGGGACTGAAGCTTTCTTT
-	TRBV7-9	-	TRBJ1-2	CASSLSIAPNYGYTF	TGTGCCAGCAGCTTGTCTATCGCTCCCAACTATGGCTACACCTTC
-	TRBV6-5	-	TRBJ1-1	CASSPPGAGTEAFF	TGTGCCAGCAGCCCCCCAGGGGCCGGGACTGAAGCTTTCTTT
once	TRBV29-1	-	TRBJ1-1	CSVAPGVNTEAFF	TGCAGCGTTGCCCCCGGGGTCAACACTGAAGCTTTCTTT
once	TRBV10-2	TRBD1	TRBJ1-4	CASNNRGPNEKLFF	TGCGCCAGCAATAACAGGGGACCGAATGAAAAACTGTTTTTT
-	TRBV19	-	TRBJ1-5	CASTPSQVLGQPQHF	TGTGCCAGTACCCCTAGCCAGGTTCTTGGTCAGCCCCAGCATTTT
-	TRBV3-1/TRBV3-2	-	TRBJ1-1	CASSPLDRPPEAFF	TGTGCCAGCAGCCCCTTAGACAGGCCCCCTGAAGCTTTCTTT
-	TRBV12-3/TRBV12-4	-	TRBJ2-1	CASVGGSYNEQFF	TGTGCCAGTGTGGGGGGCTCCTACAATGAGCAGTTCTTC
-	TRBV7-2	TRBD1	TRBJ1-3	CASSLDGTGLSGNTIYF	TGTGCCAGCAGCTTGGACGGGACAGGGCTTTCTGGAAACACCATATATTTT
-	TRBV3-1/TRBV3-2	TRBD1	TRBJ1-6	CASQVGGENSPLHF	TGTGCCAGTCAGGTAGGGGGCGAGAATTCACCCCTCCACTTT
-	TRBV27	-	TRBJ2-1	CASGHSSYNEQFF	TGTGCCAGCGGGCACAGCTCCTACAATGAGCAGTTCTTC
-	TRBV4-3	-	TRBJ1-6	CASSQEQGGGSPLHF	TGCGCCAGCAGCCAGGAACAGGGCGGGGGTTCACCCCTCCACTTT
-	TRBV10-1	-	TRBJ2-3	CASSPGITDTQYF	TGCGCCAGCAGTCCAGGGATCACAGATACGCAGTATTTT
-	TRBV30	-	TRBJ1-5	CAWSVPDPTGNQPQHF	TGTGCCTGGAGTGTACCTGATCCAACGGGCAATCAGCCCCAGCATTTT
-	TRBV29-1	TRBD1	TRBJ1-2	CSVQTGGVGYTF	TGCAGCGTGCAGACAGGGGGCGTCGGCTACACCTTC
-	TRBV10-3	-	TRBJ2-7	CAISGRDAYEQYF	TGTGCCATCAGTGGGAGGGATGCCTACGAGCAGTACTTC
once	TRBV9	-	TRBJ2-5	CASSVDEGRETQYF	TGTGCCAGCAGCGTAGACGAGGGCCGGGAGACCCAGTACTTC
-	TRBV9	TRBD1	TRBJ2-7	CASSGAGTGYGEQYF	TGTGCCAGCAGCGGGGCCGGGACAGGGTATGGCGAGCAGTACTTC
-	TRBV25-1	TRBD2	TRBJ2-1	CASSEWTSGKYNEQFF	TGTGCCAGCAGTGAGTGGACTAGCGGAAAGTACAATGAGCAGTTCTTC
-	TRBV5-5	TRBD1	TRBJ1-6	CASSLGPGTGVSPLHF	TGTGCCAGCAGCTTGGGCCCCGGGACAGGGGTTTCACCCCTCCACTTT
-	TRBV19	-	TRBJ1-2	CASSTENYGYTF	TGTGCCAGTTCGACGGAGAACTATGGCTACACCTTC
-	TRBV2	-	TRBJ2-1	CASRIGRVYNEQFF	TGTGCCAGCAGGATTGGGCGGGTCTACAATGAGCAGTTCTTC
-	TRBV5-1	-	TRBJ2-5	CASSPGQLETQYF	TGCGCCAGCAGCCCCGGACAGTTAGAGACCCAGTACTTC
once	TRBV5-6	TRBD2	TRBJ2-1	CASGRSGSSNEQFF	TGTGCCAGCGGCAGGAGCGGGAGTAGTAATGAGCAGTTCTTC
-	TRBV29-1	-	TRBJ2-7	CSVEGQAQYEQYF	TGCAGCGTTGAAGGGCAGGCCCAATACGAGCAGTACTTC
few	TRBV4-3	-	TRBJ2-7	CASSQAGTYEQYF	TGCGCCAGCAGCCAGGCGGGGACCTACGAGCAGTACTTC
-	TRBV5-1	TRBD1	TRBJ2-5	CASSLGDRGQETQYF	TGCGCCAGCAGCTTGGGGGACAGGGGGCAAGAGACCCAGTACTTC
-	TRBV30	TRBD2	TRBJ2-3	CAWSGDYSADTQYF	TGTGCCTGGAGTGGGGACTATTCGGCAGATACGCAGTATTTT
-	TRBV29-1	-	TRBJ2-3	CGGGGDTQYF	TGTGGGGGAGGTGGAGATACGCAGTATTTT
-	TRBV5-1	TRBD1	TRBJ1-2	CASSSGQGQYGYTF	TGCGCCAGCAGTTCGGGACAGGGACAATATGGCTACACCTTC
-	TRBV5-5	TRBD1	TRBJ1-2	CASSYLPGQGNGGYTF	TGTGCCAGCAGCTACCTCCCGGGACAGGGGAATGGTGGCTACACCTTC
many	TRBV5-5	-	TRBJ1-2	CASSSTNPGQMIGYTF	TGTGCCAGCAGCTCAACGAACCCGGGACAAATGATCGGCTACACCTTC
-	TRBV4-1	TRBD2	TRBJ2-7	CASSQDPSGIYEQYF	TGCGCCAGCAGCCAAGATCCTAGCGGGATTTACGAGCAGTACTTC
-	TRBV9	-	TRBJ2-1	CASSGSYNEQFF	TGTGCCAGCAGCGGGAGCTACAATGAGCAGTTCTTC
-	TRBV7-9	TRBD1	TRBJ2-7	CASSATSTGGEQYF	TGTGCCAGCAGCGCTACATCGACAGGGGGCGAGCAGTACTTC
-	TRBV9	-	TRBJ1-1	CASSSLQGRAEAFF	TGTGCCAGCAGCTCCCTCCAGGGTCGCGCTGAAGCTTTCTTT
-	TRBV4-2	TRBD1	TRBJ1-2	CASSQSWGTGGTDGYTF	TGTGCCAGCAGCCAATCCTGGGGGACAGGGGGCACTGATGGCTACACCTTC
few	TRBV7-9	-	TRBJ2-3	CASSLAAGSTDTQYF	TGTGCCAGCAGCTTAGCGGCGGGGAGCACAGATACGCAGTATTTT
-	TRBV24-1	TRBD2	TRBJ2-1	CATSDRAGGPGYNEQFF	TGTGCCACCAGTGATCGAGCGGGAGGGCCGGGCTACAATGAGCAGTTCTTC